The sequence of this T cell receptor beta chain was determined in a study of cytotoxic CD8 clonotypes in ibrutinib-treated CLL. V lost 3 bases and J lost 3, with 15 bases in between. Per germline, CDR1 KGHSH and CDR2 LQKENI. This CDR3 contains 15 residues. The assay was immunoSEQ multiplex PCR, and TCRdb's table has in-frame clones only and misses some. The data show about 40,000 clones, approximately 70% seen once. Sequenced material: PBMCs, taken at disease progression, from a patient treated with ibrutinib. The genes are TRBV18 and TRBJ2-7, with D maybe TRBD2 (6 bases). This receptor was obtained from a human donor with chronic lymphocytic leukemia. The CDR3 loop is CASSPSSRGNYEQYF. The CDR3 coding sequence is TGTGCCAGCTCACCTTCCTCCCGGGGGAACTACGAGCAGTACTTC.